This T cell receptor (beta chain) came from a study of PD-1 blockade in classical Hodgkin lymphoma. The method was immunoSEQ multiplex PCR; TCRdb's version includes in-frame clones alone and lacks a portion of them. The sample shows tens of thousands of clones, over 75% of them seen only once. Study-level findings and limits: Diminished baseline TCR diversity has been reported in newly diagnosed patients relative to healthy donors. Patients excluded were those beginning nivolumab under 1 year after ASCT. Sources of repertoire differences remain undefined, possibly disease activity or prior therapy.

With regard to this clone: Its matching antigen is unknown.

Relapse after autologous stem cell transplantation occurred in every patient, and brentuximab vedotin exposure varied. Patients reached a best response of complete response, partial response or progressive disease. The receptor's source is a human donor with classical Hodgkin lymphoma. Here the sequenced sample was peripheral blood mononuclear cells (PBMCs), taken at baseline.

The CDR3 protein is CASSSGTAYDSPLHF. The CDR3 DNA is TGTGCCAGTAGTTCCGGGACAGCTTACGATTCACCCCTCCACTTT. J is TRBJ1-6 and V is TRBV19; 7 nucleotides match TRBD1. CDR3 length: 15 amino acids. Germline lookup yields CDR1 LNHDA and CDR2 SQIVND (reference sequence). The V segment lost 5 bases and the J segment 8 bases; nucleotides outside the gene matches: 9.